The 6 T cell receptor delta chains below were found in one sample sequenced in a study of gamma-delta T cells after stem cell transplantation. TCRdb re-called the RT-PCR reads using CATT. The top ten hold 35% to 45% of the sample, which has some 2,900 delta-chain clones, just over 3% seen once. The sample taken for sequencing was gamma-delta T cells. The receptors originated from a human donor. It is not recorded whose cells these are; they may come from a transplant donor.

This clone occurred a few times. The V and J genes are TRDV2 and TRDJ1, with TRDD3 matching 13 bases. V was pared by 0 bases and J by 2 bases, with 11 bases of the junction left unmatched. In germline, CDR1 is GEAIGNYY, CDR2 EKD. CDR3 length equals 19 residues. CDR3 sequence: CACDTLSTGGYASTDKLIF. For the CDR3, the DNA is TGTGCCTGTGACACCTTGAGTACTGGGGGATACGCGAGTACCGATAAACTCATCTTT.

This clone was seen a handful of times. Only one base separates this from a far larger clonotype, so it likely reflects a read error. The chain carries TRDV2 and TRDJ1; 11 bases align to TRDD3. Looked up from germline, CDR1 is GEAIGNYY and CDR2 is EKD. There are 20 residues in the CDR3. The CDR3 here is CACGTVSVGGYGLYTDKLIF. CDR3 bases: TGTGCCTGTGGCACCGTGTCTGTTGGGGGATACGGTCTGTACACCGATAAACTCATCTTT.

With respect to this clone: A far larger clone is just one base off, so this is likely a read error. V usage is TRDV2 and J usage is TRDJ1; the match to TRDD3 covers 11 bases. The CDR3 runs to 20 residues. V shed 3 bases, J shed 0 bases, and the junction held 17 bases outside the gene matches. CDR1 and CDR2 (germline): GEAIGNYY, EKD. The CDR3 reads CACDAVSVGGYGLYTDKLIF. CDR3 bases: TGTGCCTGTGACGCCGTGTCTGTTGGGGGATACGGTCTGTACACCGATAAACTCATCTTT.

The chain couples TRDV2 to TRDJ1; 11 nucleotides agree with TRDD3. V lost 2 bases, J lost 2 bases, and 9 bases stayed unmatched. Germline V lookup: CDR1 GEAIGNYY, CDR2 EKD. This CDR3 has 17 residues. The DNA of the CDR3 is TGTGCCTGTGACATCCTGGGGGATACTGGTTATACCGATAAACTCATCTTT. Its protein product is CACDILGDTGYTDKLIF.

The chain combines TRDV2 with TRDJ3; 12 bases are a match to TRDD3. Germline V gene sequence: CDR1 GEAIGNYY, CDR2 EKD. There are 22 residues in the CDR3. Trimming at V came to 1 base and at J to 0 bases, leaving 12 bases not matched to a gene. CDR3: CACDTVLGDTIPSSWDTRQMFF. Here the CDR3 DNA reads TGTGCCTGTGACACAGTACTGGGGGATACTATCCCCAGCTCCTGGGACACCCGACAGATGTTTTTC.

By share of the sample, this clone is large. Other DNA sequences in the sample encode the same CDR3. The chain combines TRDV2 with TRDJ1; D is undetermined. Trimming took 3 bases from V and 2 from J, leaving 12 bases between them. The CDR3 has 14 residues. Germline V gene sequence: CDR1 GEAIGNYY, CDR2 EKD. CDR3 DNA sequence: TGTGCCTGTGACTCGGTACCGTCAACCGATAAACTCATCTTT. Encoded protein: CACDSVPSTDKLIF.